Presented here are 13 T cell receptor beta chains from one specimen sequenced in a study of blood T cell repertoires in COVID-19. Assay: immunoSEQ multiplex PCR; the TCRdb copy retains only in-frame clones and omits some. The sample carries under 150,000 clones, 60% to 80% recorded once. Sequencing used PBMCs or T cells enriched from blood (not recorded which). The receptors were sampled from a woman in her forties or fifties who had recovered from COVID-19.

This clone showed up many times. The chain combines TRBV6-5 with TRBJ2-7; 10 bases are a match to TRBD1. The V gene end was trimmed by 6 bases and the J gene end by 6 bases; junction bases not matched to a gene: 11. CDR3 length: 15 amino acids. Germline V gene sequence: CDR1 MNHEY, CDR2 SVGAGI. As DNA, the CDR3 is TGTGCCAGCAGCCCACGGACAGGGGGGCGTTCCGAGCAGTACTTC. It encodes CASSPRTGGRSEQYF.

The V gene is TRBV19, the J gene TRBJ1-1, with D uncertain. Per the germline V gene, CDR1 is LNHDA and CDR2 is SQIVND (reference sequence). The CDR3 totals 14 residues. Trimming cost V 2 bases and J 8 bases, with 15 bases left between them. The DNA for the CDR3 is TGTGCCAGTAGTATAAAACACGGAGCTCACGAAGCTTTCTTT. It codes for CASSIKHGAHEAFF.

The chain has TRBV5-6 and TRBJ2-2; the match to TRBD2 covers 7 bases. This CDR3 comprises 16 residues. Germline V gene data show CDR1 as SGHDT and CDR2 as YYEEEE. The junction had 6 bases not matched to a gene; V was cut back by 1 base and J by 3 bases. CDR3 protein: CASSLIAGVHTGELFF. CDR3 DNA: TGTGCCAGCAGCTTGATTGCGGGGGTCCACACCGGGGAGCTGTTTTTT.

The V and J genes are TRBV6-5 and TRBJ2-1, with D possibly being TRBD1 (6 bases). The CDR3 loop spans 14 amino acids. Trimming cost V 2 bases and J 15 bases, with 20 bases left between them. Germline V gene data show CDR1 as MNHEY and CDR2 as SVGAGI. CDR3 protein: CASSYRTTGTFRFF. CDR3 DNA: TGTGCCAGCAGTTACCGAACAACCGGGACATTTCGGTTCTTC.

This sequence joins TRBV6-1 and TRBJ1-5; 7 nucleotides align to TRBD1. The CDR3 spans 20 residues. V lost 0 bases to trimming and J lost 1 base; unmatched junction nucleotides: 15. CDR1 and CDR2 from the germline V gene are MNHNS and SASEGT. In nucleotides, the CDR3 is TGTGCCAGCAGTGAAGCTCGGACAGGAGATGTTCGTTTAAGCAATCAGCCCCAGCATTTT. It yields the protein CASSEARTGDVRLSNQPQHF.

This clone was counted a few times. The chain joins TRBV6-2 or TRBV6-3 to TRBJ1-2, with 12 bases fitting TRBD1. The CDR3 sequence is 15 residues long. V was clipped by 5 bases and J by 8 bases; unmatched bases: 9. Germline V gene data show CDR1 as MNHEY and CDR2 as SVGEGT. For the CDR3, the DNA is TGTGCCAGCAGTCCCCCGGGACAGGGGGCGCTCGGCTACACCTTC. Translating gives CASSPPGQGALGYTF.

The J gene is TRBJ1-6, the V gene TRBV10-3; the D gene is possibly TRBD1 (5 bases). CDR1 and CDR2 (germline): ENHRY, SYGVKD. This CDR3 has 16 residues. V lost 4 bases to trimming and J lost 5 bases, with 15 bases between them. The CDR3 sequence is CAISAKTGGDNSPLHF. CDR3 coding DNA: TGTGCCATCAGTGCAAAAACCGGGGGGGATAATTCACCCCTCCACTTT.

The V gene is TRBV10-3, the J gene TRBJ1-1; 9 nucleotides line up with TRBD1. Germline trimming cut 7 bases from V and 0 bases from J; bases unmatched to any gene: 9. Per the germline V gene, CDR1 is ENHRY and CDR2 is SYGVKD. This CDR3 region has 16 residues. The CDR3 region is CAIKMGTGSMNTEAFF. The CDR3 coding sequence is TGTGCCATCAAGATGGGGACAGGGAGTATGAACACTGAAGCTTTCTTT.

The gene calls are TRBV19 and TRBJ2-3, with D uncertain. V was cut by 4 bases and J by 2 bases, with 4 bases left in between. This CDR3 region has 12 residues. Germline V lookup: CDR1 LNHDA, CDR2 SQIVND (reference sequence). CDR3 nucleotides: TGTGCCAGTAGTAGACTCACAGATACGCAGTATTTT. Its protein product is CASSRLTDTQYF.

This chain connects TRBV9 to TRBJ2-1; 7 nucleotides align to TRBD1. Trimming cost V 3 bases and J 8 bases; bases outside gene matches: 5. The CDR3 is made up of 13 amino acids. Per germline, CDR1 SGDLS and CDR2 YYNGEE. In DNA form, the CDR3 reads TGTGCCAGCAGCGCGCGACAGGGCGATGAGCAGTTCTTC. This encodes CASSARQGDEQFF. Using reference TRBV9 and TRBJ2-1 for the parts outside the CDR3, the full variable domain is DSGVTQTPKHLITATGQRVTLRCSPRSGDLSVYWYQQSLDQGLQFLIQYYNGEERAKGNILERFSAQQFPDLHSELNLSSLELGDSALYFCASSARQGDEQFFGPGTRLTVL.

The rearrangement joins TRBV9 to TRBJ1-2; possible D gene TRBD1, 5 bases. This CDR3 is built from 15 residues. The germline gives CDR1 SGDLS, CDR2 YYNGEE. V lost 3 bases to trimming and J lost 3 bases, with 15 bases between them. The CDR3 sequence is CASSGDLREDYGYTF. In nucleotides, the CDR3 is TGTGCCAGCAGCGGCGACCTCAGGGAGGACTATGGCTACACCTTC.

This chain links TRBV18 with TRBJ2-1; 12 bases line up with TRBD2. From germline, CDR1 is KGHSH and CDR2 LQKENI. Trimming removed 1 base from V and 9 bases from J; junction bases left unmatched: 10. The CDR3 contains 17 residues. In DNA form, the CDR3 reads TGTGCCAGCTCACCACAAGCTAGCGGGAGGGCAGGAGGTGAGCAGTTCTTC. Protein: CASSPQASGRAGGEQFF. Full variable domain (missing parts from reference TRBV18 and TRBJ2-1): NAGVMQNPRHLVRRRGQEARLRCSPMKGHSHVYWYRQLPEEGLKFMVYLQKENIIDESGMPKERFSAEFPKEGPSILRIQQVVRGDSAAYFCASSPQASGRAGGEQFFGPGTRLTVL.

As to this clone: In the same sample, other DNA sequences code for this CDR3. The chain links TRBV6-5 to TRBJ1-6; no firm D call. The CDR3 runs to 15 residues. Trimming removed 0 bases from V and 5 bases from J, with 8 bases in between. Germline CDR1 reads MNHEY; CDR2 reads SVGAGI. The CDR3 here is CASSYSGPDNSPLHF. CDR3 nucleotide sequence: TGTGCCAGCAGTTACTCGGGCCCCGATAATTCACCCCTCCACTTT.